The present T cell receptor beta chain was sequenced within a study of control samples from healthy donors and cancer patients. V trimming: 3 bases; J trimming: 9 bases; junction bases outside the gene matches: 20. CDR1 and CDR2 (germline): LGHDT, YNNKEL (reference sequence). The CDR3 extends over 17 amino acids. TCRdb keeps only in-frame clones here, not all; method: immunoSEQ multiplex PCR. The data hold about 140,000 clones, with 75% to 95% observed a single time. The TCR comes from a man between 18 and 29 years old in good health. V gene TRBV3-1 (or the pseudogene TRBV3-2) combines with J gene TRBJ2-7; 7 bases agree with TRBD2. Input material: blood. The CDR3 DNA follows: TGTGCCAGCAGCCACACCCCCTCCGGGGAGGGTACAGTCTGGCAGTACTTC. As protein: CASSHTPSGEGTVWQYF.